The clone carrying this T cell receptor (beta chain) was picked up a small number of times. The data were taken from a study of blood T cells in healthy people across ages. A sample-barcoded 5' primer and a J-beta primer mix were used in a second PCR of about 7 to 11 cycles. Through a template-switch adaptor with 12 random nucleotides, each cDNA molecule received a tag. MiXCR, run by TCRdb on the 5' RACE reads, gives a single entry per CDR3 protein. The sample records about 640,000 distinct CDR3 sequences, about 30% being singletons. Trimming stripped 5 bases from V and 2 bases from J, with 9 bases between. CDR1 and CDR2 from the germline V gene are KGHSH and LQKENI. CDR3 length: 13 amino acids.

The sample taken for sequencing was blood. The receptor's source is a woman aged 80 or over in good health. The chain carries TRBV18 and TRBJ1-2; D is perhaps TRBD1 (6 bases). CDR3 amino acids: CASSNGQNYGYTF. The CDR3 nucleotides are TGTGCCAGCTCAAATGGACAGAACTATGGCTACACCTTC.